This T cell receptor beta chain came from a study of blood T cells in healthy people across ages. Findings and caveats of the study: The donors' CMV status was not determined, possibly confounding changes in expanded clonotypes.

Samples each yielded at least 6 micrograms of total RNA. CDR3 length equals 16 residues. The ends were cut back, 0 bases at V and 2 bases at J, with 13 bases in the middle. Germline assignment: CDR1 MNHNY and CDR2 SVGAGI (reference sequence). The authors ran a second PCR of about 7 to 11 cycles using a sample-barcoded 5' primer and a J-beta primer mix. Every sample returned 2.5 million or more CDR3-containing paired-end reads. TCRdb independently ran MiXCR on the 5' RACE reads; one entry per CDR3 protein. There are 2 million or so distinct CDR3 sequences in the sample; roughly 52% occur only once, and approximately 2.1% lies in the top ten. Points on this clonotype: Its antigen is not identified.

The V gene is TRBV6-6, the J gene TRBJ2-5; possible D gene TRBD1, 6 bases. The clonotype originates from a woman in her thirties or forties in good health. Sequencing was done on a sample of blood. The CDR3: CASSYSRRGWQETQYF. As DNA, the CDR3 is TGTGCCAGCAGTTACTCGCGAAGGGGGTGGCAAGAGACCCAGTACTTC.